What follows is one T cell receptor beta chain and its context. V was clipped by 5 bases and J by 6 bases; unmatched bases: 18. Per the germline V gene, CDR1 is MNHEY and CDR2 is SVGEGT. The CDR3 is 19 residues long. TCRdb re-called the RT-PCR reads with MiXCR, one entry per CDR3 protein. The sample lists almost 700,000 distinct CDR3 sequences; 12% to 15% were seen once. Sequencing input: memory CD4+ T cells from blood. The chain employs TRBV6-2 or TRBV6-3 and TRBJ2-1; 11 bases align to TRBD2. The receptor comes from a female donor in good health, serving as a healthy control. In nucleotides, the CDR3 is TGTGCCAGCAGTCCCCCCCCTAGCGGGAGGTCCCCGGGGCGCAATGAGCAGTTCTTC. This translates into CASSPPPSGRSPGRNEQFF.